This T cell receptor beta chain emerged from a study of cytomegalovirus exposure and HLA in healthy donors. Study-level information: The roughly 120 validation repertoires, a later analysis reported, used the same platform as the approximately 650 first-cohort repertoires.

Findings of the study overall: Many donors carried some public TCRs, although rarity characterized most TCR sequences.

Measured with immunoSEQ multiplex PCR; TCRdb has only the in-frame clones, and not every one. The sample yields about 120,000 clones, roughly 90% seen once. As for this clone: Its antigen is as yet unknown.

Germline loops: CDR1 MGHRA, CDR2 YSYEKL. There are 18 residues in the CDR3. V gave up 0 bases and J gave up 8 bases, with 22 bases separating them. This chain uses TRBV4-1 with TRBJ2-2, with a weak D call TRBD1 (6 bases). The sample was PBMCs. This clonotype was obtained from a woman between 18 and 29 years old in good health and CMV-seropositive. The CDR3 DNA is TGCGCCAGCAGCCAAGAGCCCCAGGACACATTACAGGGTGGGGAGCTGTTTTTT. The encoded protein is CASSQEPQDTLQGGELFF.